Listed below are T cell receptor beta chains from one sample, sequenced in a study of blood T cell repertoires in COVID-19. Clones were sequenced by immunoSEQ multiplex PCR, and TCRdb holds only the in-frame ones, with some missing. Of about 200,000 clones in the sample, around 84% were seen once. Sequencing was performed on PBMCs or T cells enriched from blood (not recorded which). The receptors shown here come from a middle-aged woman with acute COVID-19. Both conserved end residues are trimmed from each CDR3.

J: TRBJ2-7; length: 10; V: TRBV28; CDR3: ASSPEGPRKY
J: TRBJ2-1; length: 11; V: TRBV2; CDR3: ASRDSGGVEQF
J: TRBJ2-1; length: 15; V: TRBV18; CDR3: ASSPLATSGTPNEQF
J: TRBJ2-7; length: 11; V: TRBV27; CDR3: ASSVRGENEQY
J: TRBJ2-4; length: 11; V: TRBV2; CDR3: ASSDGQTPIQY
J: TRBJ2-1; length: 14; V: TRBV7-8; CDR3: ASSVISGGSYNEQF
J: TRBJ1-2; length: 14; V: TRBV6-5; CDR3: ASSYAPGTGKYGYT
J: TRBJ1-5; length: 12; V: TRBV6-5; CDR3: ASGRGNLDQPQH
J: TRBJ2-7; length: 10; V: TRBV12-3/TRBV12-4; CDR3: ASSLRVDEQY
J: TRBJ2-7; length: 11; V: TRBV28; CDR3: ASRSGQGGEQY
J: TRBJ1-4; length: 14; V: TRBV3-1/TRBV3-2; CDR3: ASSQDAGATNEKLF
J: TRBJ1-4; length: 12; V: TRBV2; CDR3: ASSPGTANEKLF
J: TRBJ1-1; length: 11; V: TRBV29-1; CDR3: SVATGLGTEAF
J: TRBJ2-1; length: 13; V: TRBV7-9; CDR3: ASSYIDRSYNEQF
J: TRBJ2-1; length: 13; V: TRBV19; CDR3: ASRWEGLSYNEQF
J: TRBJ2-7; length: 12; V: TRBV4-1; CDR3: ASSQETATYEQY
J: TRBJ1-5; length: 12; V: TRBV30; CDR3: AWSVGTADQPQH
J: TRBJ2-5; length: 13; V: TRBV5-4; CDR3: ASSPFSGNQETQY
J: TRBJ2-2; length: 15; V: TRBV11-2; CDR3: ASSLTGRYGYTGELF
J: TRBJ1-5; length: 12; V: TRBV15; CDR3: ATSRGQSNQPQH
J: TRBJ2-7; length: 10; V: TRBV19; CDR3: ASSIRGYEQY
J: TRBJ2-1; length: 10; V: TRBV19; CDR3: ASSGGAVEQF
J: TRBJ2-7; length: 13; V: TRBV7-9; CDR3: ASSVAGISSYEQY
J: TRBJ2-7; length: 13; V: TRBV19; CDR3: ASRNPGDRSYEQY
J: TRBJ1-1; length: 14; V: TRBV28; CDR3: ASSSIDRVPNPEAF
J: TRBJ2-3; length: 14; V: TRBV4-3; CDR3: ASSPARQGSTDTQY
J: TRBJ2-3; length: 11; V: TRBV24-1; CDR3: ATSARSTDTQY